This TCR beta chain stems from a study of blood T cell repertoires in COVID-19. Using immunoSEQ multiplex PCR, the repertoire was profiled, and TCRdb retains in-frame clones only, with some absent. Among 150,000 or so clones listed, 87% were seen once. The CDR3 is 15 residues long. Trimming removed 0 bases from V and 4 bases from J, with 12 bases in between. CDR1 and CDR2 from the germline V gene are MNHEY and SVGAGI. This sequence joins TRBV6-5 and TRBJ1-2; tentatively, D is TRBD1 (6 bases). Sequenced: peripheral blood. This sequence was found in a woman in her forties or fifties with acute or convalescent COVID-19. CDR3 DNA sequence: TGTGCCAGCAGTTACTCGGACAGCACCCTCTATGGCTACACCTTC. This gives the protein CASSYSDSTLYGYTF.